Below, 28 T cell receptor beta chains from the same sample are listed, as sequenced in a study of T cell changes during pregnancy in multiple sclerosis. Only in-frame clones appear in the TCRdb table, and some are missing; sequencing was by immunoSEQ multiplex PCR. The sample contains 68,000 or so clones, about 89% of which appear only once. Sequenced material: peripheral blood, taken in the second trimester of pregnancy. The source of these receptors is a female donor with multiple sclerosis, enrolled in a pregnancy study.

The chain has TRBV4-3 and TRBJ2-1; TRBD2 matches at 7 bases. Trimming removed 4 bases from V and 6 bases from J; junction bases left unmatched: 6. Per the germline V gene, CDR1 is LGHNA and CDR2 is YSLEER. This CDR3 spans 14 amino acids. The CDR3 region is CASSLEAGLNEQFF. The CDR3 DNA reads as TGCGCCAGCAGCCTTGAAGCGGGACTCAATGAGCAGTTCTTC.

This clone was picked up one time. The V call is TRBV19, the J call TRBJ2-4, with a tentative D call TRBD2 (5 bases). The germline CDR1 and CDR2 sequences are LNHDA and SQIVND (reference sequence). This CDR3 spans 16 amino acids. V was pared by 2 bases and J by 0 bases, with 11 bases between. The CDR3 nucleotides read TGTGCCAGTAGTATAAGGGAGACCCTAGCCAAAAACATTCAGTACTTC. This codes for CASSIRETLAKNIQYF. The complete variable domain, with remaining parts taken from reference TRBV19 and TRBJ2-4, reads DGGITQSPKYLFRKEGQNVTLSCEQNLNHDAMYWYRQDPGQGLRLIYYSQIVNDFQKGDIAEGYSVSREKKESFPLTVTSAQKNPTAFYLCASSIRETLAKNIQYFGAGTRLSVL.

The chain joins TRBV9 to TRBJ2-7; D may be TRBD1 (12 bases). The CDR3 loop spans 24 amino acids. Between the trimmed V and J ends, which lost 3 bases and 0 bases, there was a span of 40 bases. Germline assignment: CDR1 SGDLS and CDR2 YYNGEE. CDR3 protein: CASSDTPGQGASGLAGGPSYEQYF. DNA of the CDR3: TGTGCCAGCAGCGACACCCCGGGACAGGGGGCTTCGGGGCTAGCGGGGGGCCCCTCCTACGAGCAGTACTTC.

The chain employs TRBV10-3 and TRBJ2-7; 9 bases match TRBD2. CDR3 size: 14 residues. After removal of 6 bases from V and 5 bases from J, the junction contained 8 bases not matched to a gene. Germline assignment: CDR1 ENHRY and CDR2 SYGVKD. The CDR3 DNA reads TGTGCCATCAGGCCACGGGCGGGGGGGAACGAGCAGTACTTC. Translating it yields CAIRPRAGGNEQYF.

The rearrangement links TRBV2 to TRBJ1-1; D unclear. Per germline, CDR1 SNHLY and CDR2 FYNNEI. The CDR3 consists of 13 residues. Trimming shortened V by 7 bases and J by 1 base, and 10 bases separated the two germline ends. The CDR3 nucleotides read TGTGCCAGCAACCCAGGCACGAACACTGAAGCTTTCTTT. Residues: CASNPGTNTEAFF.

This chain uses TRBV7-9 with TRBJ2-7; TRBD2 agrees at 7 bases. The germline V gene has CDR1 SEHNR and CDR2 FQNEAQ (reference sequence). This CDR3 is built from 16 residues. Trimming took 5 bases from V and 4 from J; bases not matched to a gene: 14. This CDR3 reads CASSPLGGSGFYEQYF. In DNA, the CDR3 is TGTGCCAGCAGCCCGCTCGGCGGTAGCGGGTTTTACGAGCAGTACTTC.

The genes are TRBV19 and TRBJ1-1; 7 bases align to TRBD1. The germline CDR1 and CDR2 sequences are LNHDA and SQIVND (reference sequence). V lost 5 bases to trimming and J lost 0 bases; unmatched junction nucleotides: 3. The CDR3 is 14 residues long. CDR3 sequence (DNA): TGTGCCAGTAGTGCGACAGGGCTGAACACTGAAGCTTTCTTT. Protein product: CASSATGLNTEAFF.

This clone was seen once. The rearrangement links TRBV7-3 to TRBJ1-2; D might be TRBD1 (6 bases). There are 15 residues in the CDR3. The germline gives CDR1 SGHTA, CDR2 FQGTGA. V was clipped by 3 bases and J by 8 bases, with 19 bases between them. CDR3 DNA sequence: TGTGCCAGCAGCTTTAGCCGGACAGAGATATGGGGCTACACCTTC. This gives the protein CASSFSRTEIWGYTF.

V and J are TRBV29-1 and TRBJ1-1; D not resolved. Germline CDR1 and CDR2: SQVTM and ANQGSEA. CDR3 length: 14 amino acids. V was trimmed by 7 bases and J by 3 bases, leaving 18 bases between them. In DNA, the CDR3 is TGCAGCGCCACGAGGGAAGGGCGGGACACTGAAGCTTTCTTT. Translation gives CSATREGRDTEAFF. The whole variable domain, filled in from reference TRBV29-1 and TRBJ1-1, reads SAVISQKPSRDICQRGTSLTIQCQVDSQVTMMFWYRQQPGQSLTLIATANQGSEATYESGFVIDKFPISRPNLTFSTLTVSNMSPEDSSIYLCSATREGRDTEAFFGQGTRLTVV.

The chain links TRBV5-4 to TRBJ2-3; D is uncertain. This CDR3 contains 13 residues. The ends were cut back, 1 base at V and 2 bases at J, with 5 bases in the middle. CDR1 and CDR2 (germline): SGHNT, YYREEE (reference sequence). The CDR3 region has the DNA TGTGCCAGCAGCTTGACAGACACAGATACGCAGTATTTT. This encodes CASSLTDTDTQYF.

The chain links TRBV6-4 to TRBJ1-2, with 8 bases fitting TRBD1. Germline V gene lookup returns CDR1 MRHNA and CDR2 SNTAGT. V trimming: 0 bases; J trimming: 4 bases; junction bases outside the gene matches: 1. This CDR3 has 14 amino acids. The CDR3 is CASSDSGQGYGYTF. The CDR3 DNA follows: TGTGCCAGCAGTGACTCCGGACAGGGCTATGGCTACACCTTC.

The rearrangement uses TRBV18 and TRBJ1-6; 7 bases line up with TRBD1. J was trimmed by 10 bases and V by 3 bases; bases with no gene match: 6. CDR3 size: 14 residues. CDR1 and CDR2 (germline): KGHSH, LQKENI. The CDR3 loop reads CASSPTGEWSPLHF. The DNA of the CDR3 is TGTGCCAGCTCACCTACAGGGGAGTGGTCACCCCTCCACTTT.

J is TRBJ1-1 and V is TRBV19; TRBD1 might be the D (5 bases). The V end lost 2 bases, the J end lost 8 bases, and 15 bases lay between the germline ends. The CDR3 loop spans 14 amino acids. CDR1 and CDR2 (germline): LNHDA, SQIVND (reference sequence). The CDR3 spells CASSIRNRPLEAFF. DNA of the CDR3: TGTGCCAGTAGTATACGGAACAGGCCCCTAGAAGCTTTCTTT.

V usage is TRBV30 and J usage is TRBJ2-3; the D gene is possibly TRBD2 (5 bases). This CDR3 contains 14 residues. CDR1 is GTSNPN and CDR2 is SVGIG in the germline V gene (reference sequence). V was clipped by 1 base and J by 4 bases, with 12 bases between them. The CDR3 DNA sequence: TGTGCCTGGAGTGAGAAGGGAGCGGCAGATACGCAGTATTTT. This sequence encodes CAWSEKGAADTQYF. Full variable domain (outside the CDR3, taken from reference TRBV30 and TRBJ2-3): SQTIHQWPATLVQPVGSPLSLECTVEGTSNPNLYWYRQAAGRGLQLLFYSVGIGQISSEVPQNLSASRPQDRQFILSSKKLLLSDSGFYLCAWSEKGAADTQYFGPGTRLTVL.

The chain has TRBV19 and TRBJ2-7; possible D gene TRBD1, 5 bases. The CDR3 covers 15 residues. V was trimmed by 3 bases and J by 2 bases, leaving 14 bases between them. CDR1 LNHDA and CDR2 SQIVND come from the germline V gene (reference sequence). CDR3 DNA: TGTGCCAGTAGTATCGGCGACAGTTCACCCTACGAGCAGTACTTC. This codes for CASSIGDSSPYEQYF.

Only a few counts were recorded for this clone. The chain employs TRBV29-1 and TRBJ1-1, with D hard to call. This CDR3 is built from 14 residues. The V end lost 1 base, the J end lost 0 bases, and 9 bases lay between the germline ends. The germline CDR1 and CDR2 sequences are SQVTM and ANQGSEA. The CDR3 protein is CSVEAPGVNTEAFF. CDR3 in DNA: TGCAGCGTTGAAGCTCCGGGAGTGAACACTGAAGCTTTCTTT.

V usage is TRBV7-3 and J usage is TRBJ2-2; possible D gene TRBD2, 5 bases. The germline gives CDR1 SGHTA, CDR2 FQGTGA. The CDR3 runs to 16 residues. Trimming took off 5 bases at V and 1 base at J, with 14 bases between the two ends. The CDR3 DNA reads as TGTGCCAGCAGCCCACACATCGCGGGGAACACCGGGGAGCTGTTTTTT. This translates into CASSPHIAGNTGELFF.

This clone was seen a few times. The CDR3 sequence is CASGPRGGTEAFF. CDR3 in DNA: TGTGCCAGCGGACCTCGCGGGGGCACTGAAGCTTTCTTT. The chain carries TRBV9 and TRBJ1-1; possible D gene TRBD1, 5 bases. There are 13 residues in the CDR3. Germline-derived CDR1 and CDR2 are SGDLS and YYNGEE. Trimming removed 7 bases at V and 4 bases at J, with 14 bases between.

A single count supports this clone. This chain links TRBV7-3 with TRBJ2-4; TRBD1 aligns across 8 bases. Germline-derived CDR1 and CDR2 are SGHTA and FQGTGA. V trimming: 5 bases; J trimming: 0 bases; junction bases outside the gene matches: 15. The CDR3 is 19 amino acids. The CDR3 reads CASSLEAGQGKLAKNIQYF. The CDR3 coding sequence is TGTGCCAGCAGCCTCGAGGCCGGACAGGGAAAACTAGCCAAAAACATTCAGTACTTC.

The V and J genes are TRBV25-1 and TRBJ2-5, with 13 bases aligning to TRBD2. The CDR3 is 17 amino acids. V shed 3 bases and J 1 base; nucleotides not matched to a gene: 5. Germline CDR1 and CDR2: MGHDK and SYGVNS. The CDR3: CASSEPGLAGPQETQYF. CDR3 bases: TGTGCCAGCAGTGAGCCGGGACTAGCGGGGCCCCAAGAGACCCAGTACTTC. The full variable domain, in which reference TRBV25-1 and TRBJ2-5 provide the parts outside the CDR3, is EADIYQTPRYLVIGTGKKITLECSQTMGHDKMYWYQQDPGMELHLIHYSYGVNSTEKGDLSSESTVSRIRTEHFPLTLESARPSHTSQYLCASSEPGLAGPQETQYFGPGTRLLVL.

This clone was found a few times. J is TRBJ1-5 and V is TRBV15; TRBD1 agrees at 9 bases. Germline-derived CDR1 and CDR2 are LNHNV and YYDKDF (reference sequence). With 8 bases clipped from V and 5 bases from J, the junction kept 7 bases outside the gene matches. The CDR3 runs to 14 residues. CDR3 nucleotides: TGTGCCACCGCCCCGGACAGGGGTTATCAGCCCCAGCATTTT. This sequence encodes CATAPDRGYQPQHF.

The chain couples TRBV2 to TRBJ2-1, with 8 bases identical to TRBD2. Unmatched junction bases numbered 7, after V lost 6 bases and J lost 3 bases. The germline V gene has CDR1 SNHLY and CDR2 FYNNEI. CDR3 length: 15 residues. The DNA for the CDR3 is TGTGCCAGCAGGGGAGCGGGGGAAAACTACAATGAGCAGTTCTTC. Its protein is CASRGAGENYNEQFF.

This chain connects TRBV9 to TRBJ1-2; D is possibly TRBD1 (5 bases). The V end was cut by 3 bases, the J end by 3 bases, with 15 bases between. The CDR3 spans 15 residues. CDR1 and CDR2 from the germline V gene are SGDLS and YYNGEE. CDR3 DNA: TGTGCCAGCAGCGCAGTCATCACAGGCGACTATGGCTACACCTTC. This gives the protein CASSAVITGDYGYTF.

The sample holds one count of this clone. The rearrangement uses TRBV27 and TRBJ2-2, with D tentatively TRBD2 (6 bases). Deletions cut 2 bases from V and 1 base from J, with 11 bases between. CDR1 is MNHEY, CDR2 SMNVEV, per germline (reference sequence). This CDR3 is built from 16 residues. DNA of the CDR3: TGTGCCAGCAGTTTAAGGGACTTCCTGAACACCGGGGAGCTGTTTTTT. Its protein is CASSLRDFLNTGELFF.

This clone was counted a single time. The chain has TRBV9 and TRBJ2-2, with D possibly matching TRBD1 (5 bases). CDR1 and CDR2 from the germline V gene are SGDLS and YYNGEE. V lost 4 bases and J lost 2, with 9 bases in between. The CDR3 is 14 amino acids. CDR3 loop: CASSRTFNTGELFF. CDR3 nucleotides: TGTGCCAGCAGCCGGACATTCAACACCGGGGAGCTGTTTTTT.

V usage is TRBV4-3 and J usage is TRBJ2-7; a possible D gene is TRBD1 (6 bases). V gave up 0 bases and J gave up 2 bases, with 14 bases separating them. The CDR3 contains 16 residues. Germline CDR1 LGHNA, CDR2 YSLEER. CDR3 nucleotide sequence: TGCGCCAGCAGCCAAGATTTCGGCAGGGGTACCTACGAGCAGTACTTC. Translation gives CASSQDFGRGTYEQYF.

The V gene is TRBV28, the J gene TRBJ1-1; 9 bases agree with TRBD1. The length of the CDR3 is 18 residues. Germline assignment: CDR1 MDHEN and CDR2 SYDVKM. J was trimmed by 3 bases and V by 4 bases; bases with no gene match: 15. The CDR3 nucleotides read TGTGCCAGCAGTTACCTAGGGGGGCACAGGGGGCGAGACACTGAAGCTTTCTTT. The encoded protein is CASSYLGGHRGRDTEAFF.

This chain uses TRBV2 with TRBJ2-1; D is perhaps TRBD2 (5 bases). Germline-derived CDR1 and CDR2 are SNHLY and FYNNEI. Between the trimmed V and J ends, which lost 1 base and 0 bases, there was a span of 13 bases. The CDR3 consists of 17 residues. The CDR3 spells CASSEGPSWSSYNEQFF. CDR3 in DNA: TGTGCCAGCAGTGAAGGGCCTAGCTGGAGCTCCTACAATGAGCAGTTCTTC. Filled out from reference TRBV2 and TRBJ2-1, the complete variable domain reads EPEVTQTPSHQVTQMGQEVILRCVPISNHLYFYWYRQILGQKVEFLVSFYNNEISEKSEIFDDQFSVERPDGSNFTLKIRSTKLEDSAMYFCASSEGPSWSSYNEQFFGPGTRLTVL.